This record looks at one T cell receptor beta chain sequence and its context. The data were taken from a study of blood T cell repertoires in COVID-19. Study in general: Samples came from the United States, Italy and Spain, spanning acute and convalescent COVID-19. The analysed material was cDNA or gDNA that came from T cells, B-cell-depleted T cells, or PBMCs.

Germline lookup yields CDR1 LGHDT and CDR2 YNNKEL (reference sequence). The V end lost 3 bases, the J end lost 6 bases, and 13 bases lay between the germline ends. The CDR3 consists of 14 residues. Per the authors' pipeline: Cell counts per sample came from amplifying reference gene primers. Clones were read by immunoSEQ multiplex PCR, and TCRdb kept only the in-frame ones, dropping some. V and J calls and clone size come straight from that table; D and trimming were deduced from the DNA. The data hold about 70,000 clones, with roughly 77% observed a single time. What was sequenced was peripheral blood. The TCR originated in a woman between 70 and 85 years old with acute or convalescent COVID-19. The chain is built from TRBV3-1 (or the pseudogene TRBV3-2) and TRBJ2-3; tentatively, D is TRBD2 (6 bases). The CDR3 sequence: CASSQKYRGDTQYF. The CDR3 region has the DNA TGTGCCAGCAGCCAGAAGTATCGGGGGGATACGCAGTATTTT.